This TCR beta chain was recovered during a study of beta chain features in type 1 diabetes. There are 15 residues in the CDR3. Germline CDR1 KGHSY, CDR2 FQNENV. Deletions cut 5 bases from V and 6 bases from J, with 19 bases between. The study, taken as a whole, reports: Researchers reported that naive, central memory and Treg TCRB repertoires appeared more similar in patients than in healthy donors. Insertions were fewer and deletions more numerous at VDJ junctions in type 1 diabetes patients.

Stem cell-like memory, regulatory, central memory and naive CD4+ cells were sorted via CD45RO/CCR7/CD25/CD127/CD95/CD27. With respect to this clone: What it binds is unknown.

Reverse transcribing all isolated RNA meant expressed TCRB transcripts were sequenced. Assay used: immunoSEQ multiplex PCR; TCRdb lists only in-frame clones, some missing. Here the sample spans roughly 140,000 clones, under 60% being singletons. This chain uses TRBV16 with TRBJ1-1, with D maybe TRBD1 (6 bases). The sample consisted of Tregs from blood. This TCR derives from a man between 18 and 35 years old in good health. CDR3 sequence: CASSVFQGRGSEAFF. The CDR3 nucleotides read TGTGCCAGCAGCGTATTTCAGGGGAGAGGCTCTGAAGCTTTCTTT.